Shown below are 4 T cell receptor beta chains from a single sample sequenced in a study of blood T cell repertoires in COVID-19. Some clones are missing from TCRdb's copy, which holds only in-frame ones; the method was immunoSEQ multiplex PCR. The sample shows about 62,000 clones, approximately 90% of them seen only once. Material: peripheral blood. Receptors originate from an elderly woman with acute or convalescent COVID-19.

The genes are TRBV28 and TRBJ2-7, with 7 bases fitting TRBD2. The CDR3 runs to 13 residues. J gave up 6 bases and V 5 bases, and 7 bases lay outside the gene matches. CDR1 is MDHEN, CDR2 SYDVKM, per germline. The CDR3 DNA is TGTGCCAGCAGTCCGGGGGGAGGGCTCGAGCAGTACTTC. Its translation is CASSPGGGLEQYF.

The chain combines TRBV19 with TRBJ2-7; 12 nucleotides match TRBD2. CDR1 is LNHDA, CDR2 SQIVND, per germline (reference sequence). After removal of 3 bases from V and 3 bases from J, the junction contained 21 bases not matched to a gene. The CDR3 runs to 21 residues. The CDR3, as DNA: TGTGCCAGTAGTATCCCCCAACTCTCGACTAGCGGGAGCGGGACAGGCTACGAGCAGTACTTC. Its protein product is CASSIPQLSTSGSGTGYEQYF.

This chain links TRBV18 with TRBJ2-1, with 7 bases aligning to TRBD2. The CDR3 runs to 15 residues. Unmatched junction bases numbered 6, after V lost 3 bases and J lost 4 bases. From germline, CDR1 is KGHSH and CDR2 LQKENI. This chain's CDR3 is CASSPMLAEYNEQFF. CDR3 sequence (DNA): TGTGCCAGCTCACCGATGCTAGCGGAGTACAATGAGCAGTTCTTC.

The chain carries TRBV5-6 and TRBJ1-1; TRBD1 might be the D (6 bases). Trimming stripped 4 bases from V and 0 bases from J, with 13 bases between. The germline V gene has CDR1 SGHDT and CDR2 YYEEEE. The CDR3 runs to 15 residues. The CDR3 DNA sequence: TGTGCCAGCAGCCAGAGGACAGCATTGAACACTGAAGCTTTCTTT. Translation: CASSQRTALNTEAFF.